The 18 T cell receptor beta chains in this list originate from one sample, sequenced in a study of cytomegalovirus exposure and HLA in healthy donors. PCR involved 60 Vbeta and 13 Jbeta primers. Profiling relied on immunoSEQ multiplex PCR, and the TCRdb table lists in-frame clones only, not all of them. The sample shows about 120,000 clones, 65% to 80% of them seen only once. Sequenced input: PBMCs. The receptors here all came from a young man in good health and CMV-seropositive.

This clone turned up a few times. The chain links TRBV4-3 to TRBJ1-4; 10 nucleotides match TRBD1. The CDR3 covers 15 residues. Germline CDR1 is LGHNA and CDR2 is YSLEER. With 3 bases clipped from V and 7 bases from J, the junction kept 5 bases outside the gene matches. Here the CDR3 DNA reads TGCGCCAGCAGCCAGGGACAGGGGATTTCTGAAAAACTGTTTTTT. Translation: CASSQGQGISEKLFF.

This chain joins TRBV14 and TRBJ1-1, with D hard to call. V lost 4 bases to trimming and J lost 4 bases, with 13 bases between them. This CDR3 is 14 amino acids long. Germline loops: CDR1 SGHDN, CDR2 FVKESK. CDR3: CASSPFTGSTEAFF. CDR3 nucleotide sequence: TGTGCCAGCAGCCCCTTCACTGGGAGCACTGAAGCTTTCTTT.

The V gene is TRBV7-9, the J gene TRBJ2-5, with 13 bases that match TRBD2. Trimming cost V 2 bases and J 2 bases; bases outside gene matches: 8. The CDR3 consists of 18 residues. The germline V gene encodes CDR1 SEHNR and CDR2 FQNEAQ (reference sequence). As DNA, the CDR3 is TGTGCCAGCAGCTTAAGCTGGACTAGCGGGGGTCTGCAAGAGACCCAGTACTTC. It specifies CASSLSWTSGGLQETQYF.

The chain combines TRBV4-2 with TRBJ2-5; 8 bases are shared with TRBD2. Germline V gene lookup returns CDR1 LGHNA and CDR2 YNFKEQ. V lost 1 base and J lost 2; bases outside the gene matches: 6. The CDR3 runs to 16 residues. CDR3 bases: TGTGCCAGCAGCCAAGTCCTCGCGGGGGGTCAAGAGACCCAGTACTTC. This gives the protein CASSQVLAGGQETQYF.

This clone occurred many times. The gene calls are TRBV5-4 and TRBJ1-1; a possible D gene is TRBD1 (5 bases). The length of the CDR3 is 16 residues. Germline CDR1 reads SGHNT; CDR2 reads YYREEE (reference sequence). The ends were cut back, 4 bases at V and 2 bases at J, with 18 bases in the middle. DNA of the CDR3: TGTGCCAGCAGCGGAGGCGGGGCGGAGGGAAACACTGAAGCTTTCTTT. It yields the protein CASSGGGAEGNTEAFF.

The V gene is TRBV6-5, the J gene TRBJ2-1; 7 bases fit TRBD1. CDR1 is MNHEY, CDR2 SVGAGI, per germline. V shed 1 base, J shed 4 bases, and the junction held 7 bases outside the gene matches. The CDR3 covers 16 residues. The CDR3 DNA is TGTGCCAGCAGTTACTATGGACAGGAAGGTTACAATGAGCAGTTCTTC. It codes for CASSYYGQEGYNEQFF.

The CDR3 is CASSLGPQGNYGYTF. CDR3 sequence (DNA): TGTGCCAGCAGTTTGGGGCCACAGGGCAACTATGGCTACACCTTC. V is TRBV28 and J is TRBJ1-2, with D tentatively TRBD1 (6 bases). CDR1 and CDR2 from the germline V gene are MDHEN and SYDVKM. Trimming shortened V by 3 bases and J by 2 bases, and 13 bases separated the two germline ends. This CDR3 region has 15 residues.

The J gene is TRBJ1-2, the V gene TRBV10-3, with 9 bases fitting TRBD1. The CDR3 has 18 amino acids. V gave up 6 bases and J gave up 10 bases; unmatched junction bases: 24. Germline loops: CDR1 ENHRY, CDR2 SYGVKD. CDR3: CAISLGRYPRDRALDYTF. The CDR3 nucleotides are TGTGCCATCAGCCTAGGTCGATACCCCCGGGACAGGGCCTTAGACTACACCTTC.

CDR3: CASSSQTGEAFF. CDR3 nucleotides: TGTGCCAGCAGCTCCCAGACAGGAGAAGCTTTCTTT. V and J are TRBV6-1 and TRBJ1-1, with D perhaps TRBD1 (6 bases). CDR3 size: 12 residues. Germline loops: CDR1 MNHNS, CDR2 SASEGT. V gave up 6 bases and J gave up 8 bases, with 13 bases separating them.

This chain connects TRBV7-2 to TRBJ2-5; tentatively, D is TRBD2 (5 bases). V lost 10 bases, J lost 2 bases, and 14 bases lay in between. Germline loops: CDR1 SGHTA, CDR2 FQGNSA. This CDR3 has 13 residues. The CDR3 bases are TGTGCCACCCTCCCATCGGGGCAAGAGACCCAGTACTTC. As protein: CATLPSGQETQYF. The full variable domain, rest sourced from reference TRBV7-2 and TRBJ2-5, is GAGVSQSPSNKVTEKGKDVELRCDPISGHTALYWYRQSLGQGLEFLIYFQGNSAPDKSGLPSDRFSAERTGGSVSTLTIQRTQQEDSAVYLCATLPSGQETQYFGPGTRLLVL.

The chain links TRBV30 to TRBJ1-1; 8 nucleotides align to TRBD1. J was trimmed by 1 base and V by 4 bases; bases with no gene match: 5. The germline gives CDR1 GTSNPN, CDR2 SVGIG (reference sequence). The CDR3 spans 14 residues. The CDR3 nucleotides are TGTGCCTGGAATCATGGACAGGGGAACACTGAAGCTTTCTTT. As protein: CAWNHGQGNTEAFF.

The table lists this clone with a count of one. J is TRBJ1-3 and V is TRBV10-3; D is ambiguous. Germline values: CDR1 ENHRY, CDR2 SYGVKD. The CDR3 has 16 amino acids. V was cut by 0 bases and J by 0 bases, with 9 bases left in between. CDR3 sequence reads: CAISESPLSSGNTIYF. CDR3 coding DNA: TGTGCCATCAGTGAGTCGCCTCTGAGCTCTGGAAACACCATATATTTT.

The chain uses TRBV15 and TRBJ2-1; 9 positions match TRBD1. From germline, CDR1 is LNHNV and CDR2 YYDKDF (reference sequence). CDR3 length: 15 residues. The V gene end was trimmed by 5 bases and the J gene end by 4 bases; junction bases not matched to a gene: 6. The CDR3 protein is CATSPPGQGYNEQFF. The CDR3 bases are TGTGCCACCAGCCCCCCGGGACAGGGTTACAATGAGCAGTTCTTC.

The chain links TRBV18 to TRBJ1-1; D is unresolved. V was trimmed by 3 bases and J by 3 bases, leaving 11 bases between them. Germline V gene data show CDR1 as KGHSH and CDR2 as LQKENI. The CDR3 totals 14 residues. CDR3 in amino acids: CASSPGWADTEAFF. The DNA of the CDR3 is TGTGCCAGCTCACCGGGTTGGGCAGACACTGAAGCTTTCTTT.

V usage is TRBV5-1 and J usage is TRBJ1-6; 9 bases agree with TRBD1. This CDR3 spans 14 amino acids. The germline V gene encodes CDR1 SGHRS and CDR2 YFSETQ. The trim removed 4 bases at V and 6 bases at J, leaving 2 bases unmatched. CDR3 amino acids: CASSLGQGNSPLHF. The CDR3 coding sequence is TGCGCCAGCAGCCTGGGACAGGGTAATTCACCCCTCCACTTT.

The rearrangement links TRBV9 to TRBJ2-1, with TRBD1 matching 7 bases. This CDR3 is built from 16 residues. V was clipped by 4 bases and J by 0 bases; unmatched bases: 7. Germline CDR1 reads SGDLS; CDR2 reads YYNGEE. The CDR3 DNA is TGTGCCAGCAGCCCCAGGGACAGCAGCTCCTACAATGAGCAGTTCTTC. Amino acids: CASSPRDSSSYNEQFF.

CDR3 amino acids: CASSSLTSGGGRNQETQYF. The CDR3 DNA follows: TGTGCCAGCAGCTCCCTCACTAGCGGGGGGGGACGTAATCAAGAGACCCAGTACTTC. The chain combines TRBV5-6 with TRBJ2-5; TRBD2 matches at 13 bases. This CDR3 comprises 19 residues. Germline V CDR1 and CDR2: SGHDT, YYEEEE. V gave up 3 bases and J gave up 2 bases; unmatched junction bases: 13.

CDR3 DNA: TGTGCCAGTAGTATAGGGACAGGGGGCTACACCTTC. Its translation: CASSIGTGGYTF. The rearrangement uses TRBV19 and TRBJ1-2, with TRBD1 matching over 8 bases. Germline V gene sequence: CDR1 LNHDA, CDR2 SQIVND (reference sequence). V dropped 1 base and J dropped 8; count of bases not matched to a gene: 0. This CDR3 is 12 amino acids long.